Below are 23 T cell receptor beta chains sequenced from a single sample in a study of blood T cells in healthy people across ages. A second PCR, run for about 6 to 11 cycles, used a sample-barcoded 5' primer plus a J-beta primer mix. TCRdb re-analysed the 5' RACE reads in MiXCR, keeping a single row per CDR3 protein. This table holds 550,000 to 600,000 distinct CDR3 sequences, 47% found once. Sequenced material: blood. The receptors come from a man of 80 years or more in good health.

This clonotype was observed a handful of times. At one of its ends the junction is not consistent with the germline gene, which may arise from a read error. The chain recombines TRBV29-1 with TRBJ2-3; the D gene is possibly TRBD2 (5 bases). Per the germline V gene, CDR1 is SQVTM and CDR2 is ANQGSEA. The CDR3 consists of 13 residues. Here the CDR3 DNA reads TGCAGCGTTGGGTCGGTTAAGGGAGATACGCGGTATTTT. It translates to CSVGSVKGDTRYF.

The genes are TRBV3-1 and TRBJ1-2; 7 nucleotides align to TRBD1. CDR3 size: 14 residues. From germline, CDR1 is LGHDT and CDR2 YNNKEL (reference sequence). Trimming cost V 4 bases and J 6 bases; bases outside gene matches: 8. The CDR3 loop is CASSPTGELDGYTF. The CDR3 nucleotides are TGTGCCAGCAGCCCAACAGGGGAATTGGATGGCTACACCTTC. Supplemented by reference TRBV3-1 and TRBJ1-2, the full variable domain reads DTAVSQTPKYLVTQMGNDKSIKCEQNLGHDTMYWYKQDSKKFLKIMFSYNNKELIINETVPNRFSPKSPDKAHLNLHINSLELGDSAVYFCASSPTGELDGYTFGSGTRLTVV.

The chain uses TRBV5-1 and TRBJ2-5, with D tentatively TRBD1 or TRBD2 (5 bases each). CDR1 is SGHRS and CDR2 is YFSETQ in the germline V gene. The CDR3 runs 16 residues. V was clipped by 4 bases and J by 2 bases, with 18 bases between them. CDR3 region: CASSPPVGTQQETQYF. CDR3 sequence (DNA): TGCGCCAGCAGCCCTCCTGTCGGGACCCAACAAGAGACCCAGTACTTC.

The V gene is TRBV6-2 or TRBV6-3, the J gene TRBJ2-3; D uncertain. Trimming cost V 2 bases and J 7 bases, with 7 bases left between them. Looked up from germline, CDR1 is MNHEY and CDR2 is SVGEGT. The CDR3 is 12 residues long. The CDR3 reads CASSYRANTQYF. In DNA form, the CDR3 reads TGTGCCAGCAGTTACCGGGCAAATACGCAGTATTTT.

The DNA of the CDR3 is TGCAGCGCCCAACCTCGGGGGGGGAGCACAGATACGCAGTATTTT. Amino acid sequence: CSAQPRGGSTDTQYF. The chain employs TRBV29-1 and TRBJ2-3; 8 bases are shared with TRBD2. V lost 7 bases and J lost 0; bases outside the gene matches: 9. CDR1 is SQVTM and CDR2 is ANQGSEA in the germline V gene. CDR3 length: 15 amino acids.

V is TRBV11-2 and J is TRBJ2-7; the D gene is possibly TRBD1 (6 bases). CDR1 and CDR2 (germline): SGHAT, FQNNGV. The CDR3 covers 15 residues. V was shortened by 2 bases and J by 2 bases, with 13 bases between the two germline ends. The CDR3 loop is CASSLIGRGAYEQYF. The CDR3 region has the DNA TGTGCCAGCAGCTTAATCGGCAGGGGAGCCTACGAGCAGTACTTC. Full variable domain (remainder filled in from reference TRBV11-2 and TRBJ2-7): EAGVAQSPRYKIIEKRQSVAFWCNPISGHATLYWYQQILGQGPKLLIQFQNNGVVDDSQLPKDRFSAERLKGVDSTLKIQPAKLEDSAVYLCASSLIGRGAYEQYFGPGTRLTVT.

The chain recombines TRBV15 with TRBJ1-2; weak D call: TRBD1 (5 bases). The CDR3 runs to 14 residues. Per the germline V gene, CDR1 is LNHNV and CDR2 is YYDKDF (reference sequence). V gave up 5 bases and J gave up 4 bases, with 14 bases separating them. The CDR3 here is CATSPGRDGYGYTF. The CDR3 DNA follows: TGTGCCACCAGCCCCGGAAGGGACGGCTATGGCTACACCTTC.

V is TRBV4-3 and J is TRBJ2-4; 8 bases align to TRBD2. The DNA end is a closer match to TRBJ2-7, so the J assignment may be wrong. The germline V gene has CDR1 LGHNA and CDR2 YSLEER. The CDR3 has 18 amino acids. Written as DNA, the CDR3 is TGCGCCAGCAGCCAAGCTTTAGGGGGTATAGCGGGGAGCAACGAGCAGTACTTC. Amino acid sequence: CASSQALGGIAGSNEQYF.

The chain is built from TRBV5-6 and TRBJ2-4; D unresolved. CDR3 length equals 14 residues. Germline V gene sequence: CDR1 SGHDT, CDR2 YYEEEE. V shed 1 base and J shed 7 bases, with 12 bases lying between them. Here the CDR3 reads CASSLNPRTNIQYF. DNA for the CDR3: TGTGCCAGCAGCTTGAACCCCCGAACTAACATTCAGTACTTC.

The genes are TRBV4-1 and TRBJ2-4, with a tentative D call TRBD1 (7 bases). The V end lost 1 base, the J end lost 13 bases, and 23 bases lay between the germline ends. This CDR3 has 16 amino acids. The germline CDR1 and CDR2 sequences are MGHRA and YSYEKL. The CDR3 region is CASSQVVATGIAEQYF. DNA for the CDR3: TGCGCCAGCAGCCAAGTGGTAGCGACAGGGATAGCGGAGCAGTACTTC.

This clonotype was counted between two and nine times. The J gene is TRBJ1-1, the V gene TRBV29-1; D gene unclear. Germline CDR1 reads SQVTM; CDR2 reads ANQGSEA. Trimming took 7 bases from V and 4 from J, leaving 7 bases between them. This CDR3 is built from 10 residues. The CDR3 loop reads CSATVTEAFF. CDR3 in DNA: TGCAGCGCCACGGTCACTGAAGCTTTCTTT.

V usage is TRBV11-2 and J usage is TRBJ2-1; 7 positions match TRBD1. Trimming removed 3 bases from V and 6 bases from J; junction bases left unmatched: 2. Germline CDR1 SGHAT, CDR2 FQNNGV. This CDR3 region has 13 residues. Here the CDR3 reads CASSFRQGNEQFF. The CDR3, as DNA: TGTGCCAGCAGCTTCCGACAGGGCAATGAGCAGTTCTTC.

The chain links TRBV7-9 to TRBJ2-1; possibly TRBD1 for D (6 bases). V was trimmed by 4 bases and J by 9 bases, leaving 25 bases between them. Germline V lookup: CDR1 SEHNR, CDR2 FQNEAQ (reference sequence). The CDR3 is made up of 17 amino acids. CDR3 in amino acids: CASSSDSGVSLRTEQFF. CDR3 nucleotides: TGTGCCAGCAGCTCAGACTCAGGGGTTTCATTGCGCACTGAGCAGTTCTTC.

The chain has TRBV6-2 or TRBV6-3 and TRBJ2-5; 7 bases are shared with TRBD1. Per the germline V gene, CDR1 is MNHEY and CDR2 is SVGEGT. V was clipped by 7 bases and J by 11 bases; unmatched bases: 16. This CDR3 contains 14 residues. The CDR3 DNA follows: TGTGCCAGCATCCACGGGACAGCCTACAATGAGCAGTACTTC. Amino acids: CASIHGTAYNEQYF.

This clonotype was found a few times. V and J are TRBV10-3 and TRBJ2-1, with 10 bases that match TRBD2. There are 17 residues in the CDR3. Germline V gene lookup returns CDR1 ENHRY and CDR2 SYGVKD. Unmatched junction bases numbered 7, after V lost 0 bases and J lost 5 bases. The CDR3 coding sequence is TGTGCCATCAGTGAGTCCTCGGGACTAGCGACTAACAATGAGCAGTTCTTC. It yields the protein CAISESSGLATNNEQFF.

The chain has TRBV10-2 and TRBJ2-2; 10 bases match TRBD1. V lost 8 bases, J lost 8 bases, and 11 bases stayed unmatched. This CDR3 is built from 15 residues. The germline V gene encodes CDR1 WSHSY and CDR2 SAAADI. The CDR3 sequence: CASLNRDRGPGELFF. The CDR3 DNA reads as TGCGCCAGCCTCAACCGGGACAGGGGCCCAGGGGAGCTGTTTTTT.

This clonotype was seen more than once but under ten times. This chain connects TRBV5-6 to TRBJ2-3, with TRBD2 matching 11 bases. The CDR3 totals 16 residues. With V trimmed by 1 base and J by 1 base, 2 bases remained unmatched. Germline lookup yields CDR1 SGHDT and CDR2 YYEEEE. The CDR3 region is CASSLILAGGTDTQYF. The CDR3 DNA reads TGTGCCAGCAGCTTGATACTAGCGGGGGGCACAGATACGCAGTATTTT. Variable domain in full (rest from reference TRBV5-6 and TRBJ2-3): DAGVTQSPTHLIKTRGQQVTLRCSPKSGHDTVSWYQQALGQGPQFIFQYYEEEERQRGNFPDRFSGHQFPNYSSELNVNALLLGDSALYLCASSLILAGGTDTQYFGPGTRLTVL.

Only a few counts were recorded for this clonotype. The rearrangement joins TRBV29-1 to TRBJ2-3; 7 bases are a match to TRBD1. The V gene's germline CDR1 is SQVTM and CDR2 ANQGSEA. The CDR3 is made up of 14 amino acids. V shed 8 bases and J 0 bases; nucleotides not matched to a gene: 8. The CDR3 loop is CSSSPTGSTDTQYF. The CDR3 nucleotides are TGCAGCTCAAGTCCGACAGGGAGCACAGATACGCAGTATTTT.

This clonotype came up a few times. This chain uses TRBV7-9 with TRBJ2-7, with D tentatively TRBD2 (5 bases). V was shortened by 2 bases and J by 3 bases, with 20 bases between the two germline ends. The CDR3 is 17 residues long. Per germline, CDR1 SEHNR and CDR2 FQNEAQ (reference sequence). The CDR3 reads CASSLSERSTKVYEQYF. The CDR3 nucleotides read TGTGCCAGCAGCTTATCGGAAAGGTCGACTAAAGTCTACGAGCAGTACTTC.

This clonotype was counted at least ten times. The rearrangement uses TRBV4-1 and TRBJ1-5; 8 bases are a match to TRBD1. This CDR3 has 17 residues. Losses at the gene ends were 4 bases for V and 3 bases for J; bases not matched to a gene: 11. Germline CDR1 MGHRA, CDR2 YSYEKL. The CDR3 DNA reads TGCGCCAGCAGCCGCACTATCCTCAGGGGGCCCAATCAGCCCCAGCATTTT. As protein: CASSRTILRGPNQPQHF.

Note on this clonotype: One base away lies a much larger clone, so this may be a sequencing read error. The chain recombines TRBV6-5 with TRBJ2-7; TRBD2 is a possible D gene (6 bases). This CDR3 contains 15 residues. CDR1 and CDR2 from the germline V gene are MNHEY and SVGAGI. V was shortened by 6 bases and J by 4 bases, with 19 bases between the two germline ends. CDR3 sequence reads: CASRRGRAGAYEQYF. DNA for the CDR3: TGTGCCAGCAGGCGGGGACGAGCGGGCGCTTACGAGCAGTACTTC.

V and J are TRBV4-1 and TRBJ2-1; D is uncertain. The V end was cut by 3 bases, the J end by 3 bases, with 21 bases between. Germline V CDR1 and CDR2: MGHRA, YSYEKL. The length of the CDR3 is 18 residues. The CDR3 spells CASSQVPTLKKLYNEQFF. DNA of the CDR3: TGCGCCAGCAGCCAGGTACCCACCTTGAAGAAGCTCTACAATGAGCAGTTCTTC.

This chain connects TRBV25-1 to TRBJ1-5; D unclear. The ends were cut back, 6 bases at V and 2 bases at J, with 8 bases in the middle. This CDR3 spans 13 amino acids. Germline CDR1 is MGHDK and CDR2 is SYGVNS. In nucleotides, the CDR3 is TGTGCCAGCAGCAACGGGGGCAATCAGCCCCAGCATTTT. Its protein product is CASSNGGNQPQHF.